This T cell receptor beta chain was sequenced for a study of T cell responses to AZD1222 COVID-19 vaccine. Germline assignment: CDR1 SGHAT and CDR2 FQNNGV. This CDR3 is 15 amino acids long. V was shortened by 0 bases and J by 4 bases, with 12 bases between the two germline ends. Clones were sequenced by immunoSEQ multiplex PCR, and TCRdb holds only the in-frame ones, with some missing. This repertoire shows fewer than 150,000 clones, about 85% found once; its top ten account for under 1.5%. Sequences were derived from peripheral blood, sampled on day 0 of AZD1222 vaccination. The source is an adult in good health. This chain connects TRBV11-2 to TRBJ1-2; TRBD1 might be the D (5 bases). CDR3 protein: CASSLDPGLSYGYTF. DNA of the CDR3: TGTGCCAGCAGCTTAGATCCAGGGTTGAGCTATGGCTACACCTTC.